Sequencing of this TCR beta chain was carried out in a study of vaccination and CD4 T cells after COVID-19. The treatment denotes: approximately 11-day PBMC culture with coronavirus spike peptide pools or control peptides (ViraFEST assay). On this clonotype: Its antigen is still unknown.

Cultured CD4+ T cell DNA underwent sequencing with the Oncomine TCR Beta short-read assay. Using its own MiXCR run on the PCR reads, TCRdb lists one record per CDR3 protein. The table shows about 17,000 distinct CDR3 sequences, with more than 40% occurring only once. CDR1 and CDR2 (germline): MNHEY, SMNVEV (reference sequence). Trimming left V 3 bases short and J 5 bases short, with 10 bases between. The CDR3 sequence is 13 residues long. This clonotype originated in a human donor who had recovered from COVID-19. Sequences were derived from CD4+ T cells from blood, cultured in vitro, sampled before SARS-CoV-2 vaccination. The chain combines TRBV27 with TRBJ1-2; the D gene is possibly TRBD1 (5 bases). The CDR3: CASSFRAKYGYTF. In DNA, the CDR3 is TGTGCCAGCAGTTTCAGGGCCAAATATGGCTACACCTTC.